The 27 T cell receptor beta chains given below trace back to one sample, sequenced in a study of type 1 regulatory T cells. TCRdb passed the reads through MiXCR, listing each CDR3 protein once. The repertoire consists of some 100,000 distinct CDR3 sequences, with roughly 30% occurring once and the leading ten covering 2% to 2.5%. Sequencing was done on a sample of CD4+ T cells, either the whole sample or a sorted fraction (not recorded which). These receptors originate from a human donor in good health.

The chain joins TRBV15 to TRBJ1-1; no firm D call. The CDR3 contains 13 residues. The V end lost 4 bases, the J end lost 5 bases, and 11 bases lay between the germline ends. Germline V gives CDR1 LNHNV, CDR2 YYDKDF (reference sequence). The CDR3 bases are TGTGCCACCAGCACTTTTCGAGGTACTGAAGCTTTCTTT. Residues: CATSTFRGTEAFF.

The chain uses TRBV7-2 and TRBJ1-2, with TRBD1 matching over 7 bases. This CDR3 is 19 amino acids long. CDR1 and CDR2 from the germline V gene are SGHTA and FQGNSA. With V trimmed by 4 bases and J by 3 bases, 20 bases remained unmatched. The CDR3 nucleotides are TGTGCCAGCAGCTCGCTGTCAGGGGGTAGGCCCTCTACTCACTATGGCTACACCTTC. Amino acids: CASSSLSGGRPSTHYGYTF. The variable domain in full, completed from reference TRBV7-2 and TRBJ1-2, reads GAGVSQSPSNKVTEKGKDVELRCDPISGHTALYWYRQSLGQGLEFLIYFQGNSAPDKSGLPSDRFSAERTGGSVSTLTIQRTQQEDSAVYLCASSSLSGGRPSTHYGYTFGSGTRLTVV.

The CDR3 sequence: CASSLEPGQGPQHF. The CDR3, as DNA: TGCGCCAGCAGCTTGGAGCCAGGCCAAGGGCCCCAGCATTTT. The chain uses TRBV5-1 and TRBJ1-5; D unclear. CDR1 and CDR2 from the germline V gene are SGHRS and YFSETQ. V lost 0 bases and J lost 9, with 13 bases in between. The CDR3 extends over 14 amino acids.

A word on this clonotype: One end of the junction does not line up with germline, which may come from a read error. The chain recombines TRBV5-1 with TRBJ1-3; a weak D match, TRBD1 (5 bases). This CDR3 region has 15 residues. Germline V gene data show CDR1 as SGHRS and CDR2 as YFSETQ. CDR3 nucleotides: TGCCCCAGCTGCTGGGGCAGGAGCTCTGGAAACACCATATATTTT. As protein: CPSCWGRSSGNTIYF.

V usage is TRBV6-6 and J usage is TRBJ2-3; D ambiguous. CDR1 and CDR2 (germline): MNHNY, SVGAGI (reference sequence). Trimming took 8 bases from V and 4 from J, leaving 7 bases between them. CDR3 length equals 11 residues. CDR3 sequence reads: CASPSPDTQYF. The CDR3 DNA reads TGTGCCAGCCCAAGCCCAGATACGCAGTATTTT.

This clonotype has more than one count but fewer than ten. The rearrangement joins TRBV20-1 to TRBJ2-7; possible D gene TRBD2, 6 bases. With 1 base removed from V and 0 bases from J, the gap between germline ends came to 10 bases. The length of the CDR3 is 14 residues. Germline CDR1 DFQATT, CDR2 SNEGSKA (reference sequence). DNA for the CDR3: TGCAGTGCTAGAGGGTTCGGGAGCTCCTACGAGCAGTACTTC. It yields the protein CSARGFGSSYEQYF.

The J gene is TRBJ1-6, the V gene TRBV7-6; a weak D match, TRBD1 (5 bases). Trimming cost V 5 bases and J 10 bases, with 15 bases left between them. The CDR3 spans 14 residues. CDR1 SGHVS and CDR2 FNYEAQ come from the germline V gene. For the CDR3, the DNA is TGTGCCAGCAGCAGCCGGGACGAGAAATCACCCCTCCACTTT. Its protein product is CASSSRDEKSPLHF.

The V call is TRBV14, the J call TRBJ2-5; a possible D gene is TRBD2 (6 bases). Germline CDR1 and CDR2: SGHDN and FVKESK. This CDR3 is built from 16 residues. Trimming left V 1 base short and J 5 bases short, with 17 bases between. Here the CDR3 reads CASSQVGGDPGETQYF. In DNA, the CDR3 is TGTGCCAGCAGCCAAGTGGGGGGAGATCCGGGGGAGACCCAGTACTTC.

The chain recombines TRBV29-1 with TRBJ2-3, with D tentatively TRBD2 (5 bases). The CDR3 consists of 15 residues. V shed 3 bases and J shed 0 bases, with 13 bases lying between them. Germline V gene lookup returns CDR1 SQVTM and CDR2 ANQGSEA. The CDR3 sequence is CSVDPASGSTDTQYF. The CDR3, as DNA: TGCAGCGTTGATCCAGCCTCGGGGAGCACAGATACGCAGTATTTT.

In its sample, this clonotype was seen a few times. The gene calls are TRBV9 and TRBJ1-6, with unresolved D. CDR3 length equals 17 residues. Trimming took 4 bases from V and 0 from J, leaving 14 bases between them. CDR1 and CDR2 (germline): SGDLS, YYNGEE. The CDR3 reads CASSPKPGSSYNSPLHF. CDR3 sequence (DNA): TGTGCCAGCAGCCCCAAGCCCGGGAGCTCCTATAATTCACCCCTCCACTTT.

The rearrangement joins TRBV5-1 to TRBJ2-3, with D uncertain. Looked up from germline, CDR1 is SGHRS and CDR2 is YFSETQ. V gave up 2 bases and J gave up 4 bases, with 8 bases separating them. CDR3 size: 13 residues. The CDR3 loop is CASSFLVADTQYF. The CDR3 DNA is TGCGCCAGCAGCTTTTTAGTGGCAGATACGCAGTATTTT.

The chain links TRBV18 to TRBJ1-2, with D maybe TRBD1 (5 bases). Germline CDR1 is KGHSH and CDR2 is LQKENI. The CDR3 length is 17 residues. Trimming cost V 3 bases and J 2 bases, with 19 bases left between them. The CDR3 loop reads CASSPGTPLIPNYGYTF. The DNA for the CDR3 is TGTGCCAGCTCACCCGGGACGCCACTAATTCCCAACTATGGCTACACCTTC.

This clonotype came up a few times. This chain joins TRBV5-1 and TRBJ2-6, with D maybe TRBD1 (6 bases). This CDR3 has 15 amino acids. Germline V gene lookup returns CDR1 SGHRS and CDR2 YFSETQ. With 3 bases removed from V and 0 bases from J, the gap between germline ends came to 7 bases. The CDR3 bases are TGCGCCAGCAGCTCGGGACACTCTGGGGCCAACGTCCTGACTTTC. Amino acid sequence: CASSSGHSGANVLTF. The full variable domain, in which reference TRBV5-1 and TRBJ2-6 provide the parts outside the CDR3, is KAGVTQTPRYLIKTRGQQVTLSCSPISGHRSVSWYQQTPGQGLQFLFEYFSETQRNKGNFPGRFSGRQFSNSRSEMNVSTLELGDSALYLCASSSGHSGANVLTFGAGSRLTVL.

The V call is TRBV28, the J call TRBJ2-2; 8 positions match TRBD1. J gave up 4 bases and V 6 bases, and 7 bases lay outside the gene matches. This CDR3 contains 15 residues. From germline, CDR1 is MDHEN and CDR2 SYDVKM. CDR3 DNA sequence: TGTGCCAGCAGGACGGACAGGGCCAGCACCGGGGAGCTGTTTTTT. It translates to CASRTDRASTGELFF.

This chain uses TRBV7-2 with TRBJ2-3, with no clear D. Between the trimmed V and J ends, which lost 5 bases and 4 bases, there was a span of 16 bases. Per the germline V gene, CDR1 is SGHTA and CDR2 is FQGNSA. The CDR3 consists of 15 residues. The CDR3 DNA sequence: TGTGCCAGCAGCATGGCCCCGGGTTCCCCAGATACGCAGTATTTT. Protein: CASSMAPGSPDTQYF.

This sequence joins TRBV24-1 and TRBJ2-5, with D perhaps TRBD1 (6 bases). V lost 2 bases, J lost 5 bases, and 11 bases lay in between. Germline V gene sequence: CDR1 KGHDR, CDR2 SFDVKD. This CDR3 comprises 14 residues. The CDR3 DNA follows: TGTGCCACCAGTGATTCCGGGACACCTGAGACCCAGTACTTC. Protein product: CATSDSGTPETQYF.

This chain uses TRBV5-1 with TRBJ2-1, with a tentative D call TRBD1 (6 bases). The CDR3 loop spans 14 amino acids. V was cut by 3 bases and J by 7 bases, with 14 bases left in between. Germline-derived CDR1 and CDR2 are SGHRS and YFSETQ. The CDR3 DNA sequence: TGCGCCAGCAGCTCCCCTGATAGGGGGAATGAGCAGTTCTTC. Amino acid sequence: CASSSPDRGNEQFF.

This clonotype has just a few counts. This sequence joins TRBV29-1 and TRBJ2-7; possibly TRBD2 for D (6 bases). Germline V gene lookup returns CDR1 SQVTM and CDR2 ANQGSEA. The CDR3 sequence is 13 residues long. Trimming left V 5 bases short and J 1 base short, with 12 bases between. CDR3 DNA: TGCAGCGTTTTAACCGGGAGATCCTACGAGCAGTACTTC. It translates to CSVLTGRSYEQYF.

This chain connects TRBV19 to TRBJ2-1; D may correspond to TRBD1 or TRBD2 (5 bases each). Trimming stripped 5 bases from V and 6 bases from J, with 8 bases between. Germline CDR1 is LNHDA and CDR2 is SQIVND (reference sequence). CDR3 length equals 12 residues. In nucleotides, the CDR3 is TGTGCCAGTAGTTCTGGGGGCAATGAGCAGTTCTTC. Its translation is CASSSGGNEQFF.

The chain combines TRBV2 with TRBJ2-7; a possible D gene is TRBD1 (6 bases). CDR3 length equals 17 residues. Germline V lookup: CDR1 SNHLY, CDR2 FYNNEI. With 1 base removed from V and 3 bases from J, the gap between germline ends came to 19 bases. CDR3 DNA sequence: TGTGCCAGCAGTGAAGTTTACGGGACAAAATTGGGCTACGAGCAGTACTTC. Its protein is CASSEVYGTKLGYEQYF.

This clonotype has more than one count but fewer than ten. The chain is built from TRBV20-1 and TRBJ1-6, with 8 nucleotides matching TRBD1. Germline CDR1 DFQATT, CDR2 SNEGSKA (reference sequence). This CDR3 comprises 15 residues. V shed 0 bases and J 8 bases; nucleotides not matched to a gene: 6. Written as DNA, the CDR3 is TGCAGTGCTAGAGATGGGACAGGCATATATTCACCCCTCCACTTT. The encoded protein is CSARDGTGIYSPLHF.

This clonotype was counted only a few times. J is TRBJ2-7 and V is TRBV10-3, with D tentatively TRBD2 (6 bases). Germline CDR1 and CDR2: ENHRY and SYGVKD. V lost 6 bases to trimming and J lost 5 bases, with 17 bases between them. The CDR3 is 14 amino acids. The CDR3 DNA is TGTGCCATCAGAGGGACTCCGGAGGGGAACGAGCAGTACTTC. Amino acid sequence: CAIRGTPEGNEQYF.

This clonotype was detected only a few times. The chain employs TRBV20-1 and TRBJ1-2, with TRBD1 matching 8 bases. The V gene's germline CDR1 is DFQATT and CDR2 SNEGSKA (reference sequence). The CDR3 covers 15 residues. After removal of 6 bases from V and 3 bases from J, the junction contained 12 bases not matched to a gene. CDR3 loop: CSAQLRTGLHYGYTF. In DNA, the CDR3 is TGCAGTGCCCAACTTCGGACAGGGCTGCACTATGGCTACACCTTC.

This clonotype has just a few counts. V is TRBV19 and J is TRBJ1-1, with D unclear. The CDR3 is 13 amino acids. V gave up 6 bases and J gave up 0 bases, with 8 bases separating them. CDR1 and CDR2 from the germline V gene are LNHDA and SQIVND (reference sequence). CDR3 in amino acids: CASSRAVNTEAFF. In nucleotides, the CDR3 is TGTGCCAGTAGCCGAGCCGTGAACACTGAAGCTTTCTTT.

The chain is built from TRBV5-1 and TRBJ2-2; perhaps D is TRBD1 or TRBD2 (5 bases each). V was cut by 4 bases and J by 1 base, with 8 bases left in between. The CDR3 has 14 amino acids. The germline V gene has CDR1 SGHRS and CDR2 YFSETQ. The CDR3 DNA reads as TGCGCCAGCAGCCCGGGACGGAACACCGGGGAGCTGTTTTTT. Protein product: CASSPGRNTGELFF.

This clonotype was seen more than once but under ten times. The J gene is TRBJ1-5, the V gene TRBV6-2 or TRBV6-3; the D is unclear. This CDR3 spans 18 amino acids. V shed 2 bases and J shed 2 bases, with 19 bases lying between them. Germline CDR1 is MNHEY and CDR2 is SVGEGT. CDR3: CASSYTWSEALGNQPQHF. In DNA form, the CDR3 reads TGTGCCAGCAGTTACACCTGGAGTGAGGCGTTGGGCAATCAGCCCCAGCATTTT.

This chain connects TRBV10-3 to TRBJ1-5; D is possibly TRBD1 (5 bases). The CDR3 loop spans 15 amino acids. Germline V gives CDR1 ENHRY, CDR2 SYGVKD. Trimming shortened V by 0 bases and J by 3 bases, and 9 bases separated the two germline ends. The CDR3 bases are TGTGCCATCAGTGAGTCCTGGGGCTCCAATCAGCCCCAGCATTTT. Amino acid sequence: CAISESWGSNQPQHF.